The clone carrying this T cell receptor beta chain was seen many times. As yet, its antigen is unknown. This sample is drawn from a study of T cell repertoires in cytomegalovirus infection. Study-wide context: CMV infection plus the matching HLA type was flagged by public TCR beta signatures.

TCRdb re-derived calls from the reads in MiXCR, one entry per CDR3 protein. This table holds about 920,000 distinct CDR3 sequences, approximately 31% found once. V dropped 7 bases and J dropped 1; count of bases not matched to a gene: 9. The CDR3 totals 16 residues. Germline V gene data show CDR1 as SGHVS and CDR2 as FNYEAQ. The material sequenced was cultured CD8+ T cells from PBMCs, taken from culture after CMV antigen stimulation. This clonotype was sampled from a human donor in good health (CMV status not recorded). Some clones in this sample may be carry-over from other donors' samples. The chain is built from TRBV7-6 and TRBJ2-3; TRBD1 matches at 9 bases. Here the CDR3 DNA reads TGTGCCAGCACCAGGAGACGGGACAGGGGCACAGATACGCAGTATTTT. It codes for CASTRRRDRGTDTQYF.